The 29 T cell receptor beta chains listed next were all sequenced from one sample in a study of T cell repertoires in cytomegalovirus infection. Their target antigens are unknown. TCRdb reanalysed the reads using MiXCR and keeps one entry per CDR3 protein. In the table there are about 140,000 distinct CDR3 sequences, roughly 32% of which are singletons. This material consisted of CD8+ T cells from cultured PBMCs, taken from culture after CMV antigen stimulation. The receptors stem from a human donor in good health (CMV status not recorded). Some clones in this sample may be carry-over from other donors' samples.

Notes on this clonotype: A much larger clone lies a single base off, so this may be a read error. The CDR3: CASPPIRRGANTDTQYF. CDR3 bases: TGTGCCAGCCCACCAATTCGTAGGGGAGCGAACACAGATACGCAGTATTTT. The V call is TRBV18, the J call TRBJ2-3; either TRBD1 or TRBD2 may fit D (5 bases each). In germline, CDR1 is KGHSH, CDR2 LQKENI. The length of the CDR3 is 17 residues.

This clonotype has only a few counts. The CDR3: CASSHDGQGGTDTQYF. Written as DNA, the CDR3 is TGCGCCAGCAGCCATGACGGACAGGGGGGCACAGATACGCAGTATTTT. V usage is TRBV4-1 and J usage is TRBJ2-3; TRBD1 agrees at 10 bases. Germline V gives CDR1 MGHRA, CDR2 YSYEKL. Trimming at V came to 3 bases and at J to 1 base, leaving 4 bases not matched to a gene. This CDR3 has 16 residues.

Ten or more counts support this clonotype. The chain is built from TRBV6-1 and TRBJ1-5; TRBD1 matches at 10 bases. Germline V lookup: CDR1 MNHNS, CDR2 SASEGT. The ends lost 6 bases at V and 0 bases at J; junction bases unmatched: 11. CDR3 length: 18 amino acids. The CDR3: CASSPGWDRGYSNQPQHF. In DNA, the CDR3 is TGTGCCAGCAGCCCCGGGTGGGACAGGGGATATAGCAATCAGCCCCAGCATTTT.

This clonotype was picked up a small number of times. The chain has TRBV20-1 and TRBJ1-2; 8 bases fit TRBD1. The V gene's germline CDR1 is DFQATT and CDR2 SNEGSKA (reference sequence). The CDR3 spans 13 residues. Trimming at V came to 5 bases and at J to 8 bases, leaving 10 bases not matched to a gene. This CDR3 reads CSAVGTGPGGYTF. In nucleotides, the CDR3 is TGCAGTGCTGTCGGGACAGGTCCCGGCGGCTACACCTTC.

The V call is TRBV29-1, the J call TRBJ2-2; D remains ambiguous. This CDR3 has 13 amino acids. Germline values: CDR1 SQVTM, CDR2 ANQGSEA. The germline V and J ends were trimmed by 1 base and 1 base, with 4 bases remaining between them. DNA of the CDR3: TGCAGCGTTGAAGGACAGAACACCGGGGAGCTGTTTTTT. As protein: CSVEGQNTGELFF.

Only a few counts were recorded for this clonotype. This chain connects TRBV7-9 to TRBJ2-5, with TRBD1 matching over 8 bases. J gave up 2 bases and V 0 bases, and 5 bases lay outside the gene matches. Germline V gene data show CDR1 as SEHNR and CDR2 as FQNEAQ (reference sequence). This CDR3 region has 16 residues. The CDR3 DNA reads TGTGCCAGCAGCTTAGCAGACAGGGGATGGCAAGAGACCCAGTACTTC. Translation gives CASSLADRGWQETQYF.

The chain combines TRBV3-1 with TRBJ1-2, with TRBD1 matching 7 bases. This CDR3 has 14 amino acids. Germline CDR1 is LGHDT and CDR2 is YNNKEL (reference sequence). Trimming removed 6 bases from V and 8 bases from J; junction bases left unmatched: 12. The CDR3 DNA follows: TGTGCCAGCAGTCCCCAGAACAGGGGACTGGGCTACACCTTC. Translation: CASSPQNRGLGYTF.

With respect to this clonotype: Given a much more abundant clone one base away, this may be a read error. The chain joins TRBV6-1 to TRBJ2-4; D perhaps matches TRBD2 (5 bases). This CDR3 comprises 13 residues. Germline values: CDR1 MNHNS, CDR2 SASEGT. The CDR3 DNA follows: TGTGCCAGCGCTTTGGGAGCCAAAAACATTCGGTACTTC. Protein: CASALGAKNIRYF.

The chain links TRBV7-9 to TRBJ2-5, with D perhaps matching TRBD2 (6 bases). The CDR3 extends over 18 amino acids. Trimming pared 0 bases from V and 2 bases from J, leaving 19 bases between. Germline V lookup: CDR1 SEHNR, CDR2 FQNEAQ (reference sequence). CDR3: CASSLAFPAGIHQETQYF. In DNA, the CDR3 is TGTGCCAGCAGCTTAGCTTTCCCCGCGGGGATTCATCAAGAGACCCAGTACTTC. Full variable domain (missing parts from reference TRBV7-9 and TRBJ2-5): DTGVSQNPRHKITKRGQNVTFRCDPISEHNRLYWYRQTLGQGPEFLTYFQNEAQLEKSRLLSDRFSAERPKGSFSTLEIQRTEQGDSAMYLCASSLAFPAGIHQETQYFGPGTRLLVL.

The chain couples TRBV5-4 to TRBJ1-1, with D unclear. The V and J ends lost 4 bases and 2 bases respectively, with 6 bases between them. The CDR3 sequence is 12 residues long. Germline CDR1 is SGHNT and CDR2 is YYREEE (reference sequence). The CDR3 sequence is CASSGLNTEAFF. For the CDR3, the DNA is TGTGCCAGCAGCGGACTAAACACTGAAGCTTTCTTT.

This clonotype was picked up many times. The gene calls are TRBV28 and TRBJ2-1; D remains ambiguous. The CDR3 consists of 12 residues. The germline CDR1 and CDR2 sequences are MDHEN and SYDVKM. V was cut by 3 bases and J by 6 bases, with 6 bases left in between. Here the CDR3 DNA reads TGTGCCAGCAGTTTGGCCCCCAATGAGCAGTTCTTC. It codes for CASSLAPNEQFF.

This clonotype was detected only a few times. The rearrangement joins TRBV6-5 to TRBJ2-5; TRBD1 or TRBD2 may be the D gene (5 bases each). The V gene lost 6 bases and the J gene lost 2 bases, with 13 bases spanning the gap. Germline CDR1 reads MNHEY; CDR2 reads SVGAGI. The CDR3 contains 14 residues. This CDR3 reads CASSPLGAQETQYF. DNA of the CDR3: TGTGCCAGCAGCCCCCTCGGGGCTCAAGAGACCCAGTACTTC.

V usage is TRBV7-2 and J usage is TRBJ1-2; D might be TRBD1 (5 bases). This CDR3 has 16 residues. Between the trimmed V and J ends, which lost 1 base and 1 base, there was a span of 13 bases. Germline loops: CDR1 SGHTA, CDR2 FQGNSA. CDR3 in amino acids: CASSLGQGSFNYGYTF. CDR3 sequence (DNA): TGTGCCAGCAGCTTAGGGCAGGGAAGTTTTAACTATGGCTACACCTTC. The full variable domain, with the rest looked up from reference TRBV7-2 and TRBJ1-2, is GAGVSQSPSNKVTEKGKDVELRCDPISGHTALYWYRQSLGQGLEFLIYFQGNSAPDKSGLPSDRFSAERTGGSVSTLTIQRTQQEDSAVYLCASSLGQGSFNYGYTFGSGTRLTVV.

The rearrangement links TRBV15 to TRBJ1-2; D not resolved. V lost 3 bases and J lost 5, with 10 bases in between. The CDR3 is 13 residues long. CDR1 LNHNV and CDR2 YYDKDF come from the germline V gene (reference sequence). CDR3 DNA sequence: TGTGCCACCAGCAGTCGAACTGCTTATGGCTACACCTTC. Encoded protein: CATSSRTAYGYTF.

The J gene is TRBJ2-3, the V gene TRBV7-2; D uncertain. Germline lookup yields CDR1 SGHTA and CDR2 FQGNSA. This CDR3 contains 15 residues. V gave up 2 bases and J gave up 5 bases, with 14 bases separating them. The CDR3, as DNA: TGTGCCAGCAGCTTAAGCGTACCTTATATAGATACGCAGTATTTT. This gives the protein CASSLSVPYIDTQYF. Filled out from reference TRBV7-2 and TRBJ2-3, the complete variable domain reads GAGVSQSPSNKVTEKGKDVELRCDPISGHTALYWYRQSLGQGLEFLIYFQGNSAPDKSGLPSDRFSAERTGGSVSTLTIQRTQQEDSAVYLCASSLSVPYIDTQYFGPGTRLTVL.

This clonotype turned up a few times. The chain couples TRBV5-4 to TRBJ2-1, with 9 bases identical to TRBD1. This CDR3 has 21 residues. Germline CDR1 reads SGHNT; CDR2 reads YYREEE (reference sequence). V shed 3 bases, J shed 4 bases, and the junction held 23 bases outside the gene matches. CDR3 nucleotides: TGTGCCAGCAGCTCCGAGATATGGACAGGGGACATCCCCCTATTTTACAATGAGCAGTTCTTC. It codes for CASSSEIWTGDIPLFYNEQFF.

The CDR3 bases are TGTGCCAGCCATAACGGGCGAGGGGAGGAGCAGTTCTTC. This translates into CASHNGRGEEQFF. The chain couples TRBV12-3 or TRBV12-4 to TRBJ2-1; D tentatively fits TRBD1 or TRBD2 (5 bases each). V shed 8 bases and J shed 10 bases, with 18 bases lying between them. This CDR3 spans 13 amino acids.

This clonotype was counted a few times. The gene calls are TRBV7-6 and TRBJ2-3, with D possibly matching TRBD2 (5 bases). V lost 4 bases and J lost 0, with 8 bases in between. CDR1 and CDR2 from the germline V gene are SGHVS and FNYEAQ. CDR3 length: 14 amino acids. The CDR3 here is CASSSPGSTDTQYF. CDR3 DNA sequence: TGTGCCAGCAGCTCCCCGGGGAGCACAGATACGCAGTATTTT.

The rearrangement uses TRBV5-5 and TRBJ2-3, with a possible D match to TRBD1 (6 bases). The V end lost 4 bases, the J end lost 2 bases, and 8 bases lay between the germline ends. The CDR3 is 13 residues long. Germline V lookup: CDR1 SGHKS, CDR2 YYEKEE (reference sequence). Here the CDR3 reads CASSPGDTDTQYF. In nucleotides, the CDR3 is TGTGCCAGCAGCCCAGGGGACACAGATACGCAGTATTTT.

V usage is TRBV20-1 and J usage is TRBJ2-2; D might be TRBD2 (6 bases). Germline CDR1 is DFQATT and CDR2 is SNEGSKA (reference sequence). CDR3 length equals 14 residues. V lost 3 bases and J lost 1, with 9 bases in between. CDR3 bases: TGCAGTGCTAGCGGGGGAGTGAACACCGGGGAGCTGTTTTTT. Translating gives CSASGGVNTGELFF.

Ten or more counts support this clonotype. This chain uses TRBV20-1 with TRBJ2-1; either TRBD1 or TRBD2 may supply D (5 bases each). This CDR3 is 16 amino acids long. V lost 0 bases and J lost 6, with 18 bases in between. Looked up from germline, CDR1 is DFQATT and CDR2 is SNEGSKA (reference sequence). CDR3 amino acids: CSARDLPGPQPNEQFF. The CDR3 nucleotides read TGCAGTGCTAGAGATCTCCCGGGACCCCAGCCCAATGAGCAGTTCTTC.

The chain links TRBV12-3 or TRBV12-4 to TRBJ2-7; unclear D gene. There are 14 residues in the CDR3. The V gene lost 2 bases and the J gene lost 6 bases, with 14 bases spanning the gap. The CDR3 loop is CASSLMRPDSEQYF. The CDR3 DNA sequence: TGTGCCAGCAGTTTAATGCGACCCGACTCCGAGCAGTACTTC.

J is TRBJ1-1 and V is TRBV29-1; 7 nucleotides match TRBD1. The trim removed 7 bases at V and 2 bases at J, leaving 7 bases unmatched. The CDR3 consists of 13 residues. Germline-derived CDR1 and CDR2 are SQVTM and ANQGSEA. CDR3 sequence: CSGKTGINTEAFF. CDR3 nucleotides: TGCAGCGGAAAGACAGGGATTAACACTGAAGCTTTCTTT.

This clonotype was observed a few times. This chain uses TRBV6-6 with TRBJ2-5; 7 positions match TRBD2. Germline CDR1 is MNHNY and CDR2 is SVGAGI (reference sequence). The CDR3 consists of 16 residues. Losses at the gene ends were 0 bases for V and 2 bases for J; bases not matched to a gene: 6. The CDR3 coding sequence is TGTGCCAGCAGTTACTCGGTGGCGGGGGTGCAAGAGACCCAGTACTTC. This encodes CASSYSVAGVQETQYF.

This clonotype was observed a handful of times. The V and J genes are TRBV20-1 and TRBJ2-1; 13 bases map to TRBD2. Germline V gene lookup returns CDR1 DFQATT and CDR2 SNEGSKA (reference sequence). This CDR3 contains 12 residues. V lost 6 bases and J lost 9; bases outside the gene matches: 2. This chain's CDR3 is CSATSGGAEQFF. The DNA for the CDR3 is TGCAGTGCCACTAGCGGGGGGGCTGAGCAGTTCTTC.

DNA for the CDR3: TGTGCCAGCAGTTATTTAAGGGGGGCGCGGAACACCGGGGAGCTGTTTTTT. Protein sequence: CASSYLRGARNTGELFF. V gene TRBV6-1 combines with J gene TRBJ2-2; perhaps D is TRBD1 or TRBD2 (6 bases each). There are 17 residues in the CDR3. From germline, CDR1 is MNHNS and CDR2 SASEGT. V dropped 5 bases and J dropped 1 base, with 17 bases sitting between them.

This clonotype came up many times. The V gene is TRBV12-3 or TRBV12-4, the J gene TRBJ1-2; tentative D call: TRBD1 (6 bases). This CDR3 has 13 amino acids. Trimming pared 8 bases from V and 4 bases from J, leaving 14 bases between. The CDR3 loop is CASGRTVFYGYTF. CDR3 nucleotide sequence: TGTGCCAGCGGAAGGACAGTCTTCTATGGCTACACCTTC.

The V and J genes are TRBV9 and TRBJ2-3; possibly TRBD1 or TRBD2 for D (6 bases each). Germline CDR1 is SGDLS and CDR2 is YYNGEE. This CDR3 has 15 residues. V lost 0 bases, J lost 2 bases, and 10 bases lay in between. The CDR3 here is CASSVGGGITDTQYF. DNA for the CDR3: TGTGCCAGCAGCGTAGGAGGGGGGATCACAGATACGCAGTATTTT.

The CDR3 reads CASSWATDRDGYTF. DNA for the CDR3: TGTGCCAGCAGCTGGGCCACAGACAGGGATGGCTACACCTTC. The chain has TRBV7-9 and TRBJ1-2; TRBD1 aligns across 7 bases. The CDR3 is made up of 14 amino acids. With V trimmed by 4 bases and J by 6 bases, 8 bases remained unmatched. Germline-derived CDR1 and CDR2 are SEHNR and FQNEAQ (reference sequence).